This T cell receptor (beta chain) was sequenced during a study of post-analysis software for immune sequencing data. Regarding the study as a whole: Controls had significantly higher normalized Chao1 diversity than multiple sclerosis patients. Patients showed TRBV5-6, TRBV5-1 and TRBV20-1 among roughly five TRBV segments more frequent than in controls.

Worth noting for this clonotype: Its antigen is unidentified. Compared with germline, one end of the junction differs, possibly owing to a read error.

Unique-molecular-identifier-tagged TCR beta cDNA libraries were used. TCRdb re-called the PCR reads through MiXCR, storing one row per CDR3 protein. The table lists more than 450,000 distinct CDR3 sequences, 44% of them singletons, with 1.5% to 2% in the top ten. Germline V gene lookup returns CDR1 LGHDT and CDR2 YNNKEL (reference sequence). This CDR3 spans 14 amino acids. What was sequenced was blood. The gene calls are TRBV3-1 and TRBJ2-4; D remains ambiguous. The receptor comes from a girl aged 5-17 years with multiple sclerosis. The CDR3 bases are TGTGCCAGCTGCCAAATCGGTAGGGCTCTAGAGCAGTACTTC. The encoded protein is CASCQIGRALEQYF.